These 15 T cell receptor beta chains were sequenced from one sample in a study of shared clonotypes between healthy human individuals. Clones were read by immunoSEQ multiplex PCR, and TCRdb kept only the in-frame ones, dropping some. This sample has 2,100,000 or so clones, with about 94% found just once. The sequenced material came from naive CD4+ T cells sorted from blood. Subset in this sample: CD45RA+ positively selected. The receptors here all came from a young man in good health.

The chain is built from TRBV7-8 and TRBJ1-2, with a possible D match to TRBD1 (6 bases). Germline lookup yields CDR1 SGHVS and CDR2 FQNEAQ. There are 14 residues in the CDR3. The V and J ends lost 5 bases and 2 bases respectively, with 12 bases between them. CDR3 in DNA: TGTGCCAGCAGCCCTCACAGGGAGAACTATGGCTACACCTTC. Translated, it gives CASSPHRENYGYTF.

V is TRBV5-4 and J is TRBJ2-3; unclear D gene. CDR1 and CDR2 from the germline V gene are SGHNT and YYREEE (reference sequence). V lost 2 bases and J lost 4, with 8 bases in between. The CDR3 loop spans 13 amino acids. The DNA for the CDR3 is TGTGCCAGCAGCTTCTGGGATTCAGATACGCAGTATTTT. It specifies CASSFWDSDTQYF. Complete variable domain (other parts from reference TRBV5-4 and TRBJ2-3): ETGVTQSPTHLIKTRGQQVTLRCSSQSGHNTVSWYQQALGQGPQFIFQYYREEENGRGNFPPRFSGLQFPNYSSELNVNALELDDSALYLCASSFWDSDTQYFGPGTRLTVL.

The rearrangement uses TRBV10-3 and TRBJ2-7; maybe TRBD1 (6 bases). Trimming pared 8 bases from V and 6 bases from J, leaving 14 bases between. The germline gives CDR1 ENHRY, CDR2 SYGVKD. The CDR3 runs to 12 residues. CDR3: CAIGLQGSEQYF. The CDR3 bases are TGTGCCATCGGGCTACAGGGATCCGAGCAGTACTTC.

The chain has TRBV19 and TRBJ1-1; 8 bases match TRBD1. V trimming: 2 bases; J trimming: 1 base; junction bases outside the gene matches: 3. The CDR3 consists of 15 residues. Germline V gene sequence: CDR1 LNHDA, CDR2 SQIVND (reference sequence). DNA of the CDR3: TGTGCCAGTAGTATAACCGGGACAGGGAACACTGAAGCTTTCTTT. This sequence encodes CASSITGTGNTEAFF.

The chain is built from TRBV4-3 and TRBJ2-7; the match to TRBD2 covers 8 bases. CDR1 and CDR2 (germline): LGHNA, YSLEER. V shed 2 bases, J shed 6 bases, and the junction held 12 bases outside the gene matches. The CDR3 has 16 residues. CDR3 in DNA: TGCGCCAGCAGCCAAAGGGGGGGAGCGGGAGCACTCGAGCAGTACTTC. It encodes CASSQRGGAGALEQYF.

This chain uses TRBV2 with TRBJ1-5; D is unresolved. The CDR3 length is 15 residues. The germline V gene encodes CDR1 SNHLY and CDR2 FYNNEI. Trimming left V 6 bases short and J 2 bases short, with 14 bases between. The CDR3 sequence: CASSVDGLGNQPQHF. The CDR3 region has the DNA TGTGCCAGCAGCGTTGACGGTCTGGGCAATCAGCCCCAGCATTTT.

V gene TRBV29-1 combines with J gene TRBJ2-3; 11 nucleotides match TRBD2. Germline CDR1 reads SQVTM; CDR2 reads ANQGSEA. The J segment lost 3 bases and the V segment lost 4 bases, leaving 9 bases of the junction unmatched. This CDR3 has 16 amino acids. The CDR3 loop reads CSVGRLAGGITDTQYF. The CDR3 nucleotides are TGCAGCGTTGGGCGGCTAGCGGGAGGTATTACAGATACGCAGTATTTT.

This chain links TRBV10-2 with TRBJ2-3; maybe TRBD1 (5 bases). Germline CDR1 reads WSHSY; CDR2 reads SAAADI. The CDR3 runs to 11 residues. Trimming stripped 8 bases from V and 3 bases from J, with 6 bases between. The CDR3 loop reads CASGATDTQYF. For the CDR3, the DNA is TGCGCCAGCGGGGCGACAGATACGCAGTATTTT.

J is TRBJ1-1 and V is TRBV7-2; D gene unclear. Deletions cut 0 bases from V and 9 bases from J, with 11 bases between. Germline V gives CDR1 SGHTA, CDR2 FQGNSA. The CDR3 runs to 13 residues. The CDR3 DNA reads TGTGCCAGCAGCTTAGCGTGGGCAGAAAAAGCTTTCTTT. Translating it yields CASSLAWAEKAFF. Drawing the rest from reference TRBV7-2 and TRBJ1-1, the complete variable domain is GAGVSQSPSNKVTEKGKDVELRCDPISGHTALYWYRQSLGQGLEFLIYFQGNSAPDKSGLPSDRFSAERTGGSVSTLTIQRTQQEDSAVYLCASSLAWAEKAFFGQGTRLTVV.

V is TRBV28 and J is TRBJ1-2; 7 bases match TRBD1. The CDR3 has 14 amino acids. The V gene's germline CDR1 is MDHEN and CDR2 SYDVKM. The V and J ends lost 5 bases and 5 bases, in that order; junction bases with no gene match: 8. The CDR3 DNA sequence: TGTGCCAGCAGTCTCCGGGACAGAATATATGGCTACACCTTC. As protein: CASSLRDRIYGYTF.

This clone was detected only once. The gene calls are TRBV15 and TRBJ1-3; D uncertain. This CDR3 region has 15 residues. Between the trimmed V and J ends, which lost 0 bases and 0 bases, there was a span of 6 bases. Germline V gene sequence: CDR1 LNHNV, CDR2 YYDKDF (reference sequence). CDR3: CATSRDISSGNTIYF. The CDR3 nucleotides are TGTGCCACCAGCAGAGATATCAGCTCTGGAAACACCATATATTTT.

V is TRBV28 and J is TRBJ1-6; maybe TRBD1 (5 bases). V was pared by 9 bases and J by 0 bases, with 15 bases between. Germline V lookup: CDR1 MDHEN, CDR2 SYDVKM. This CDR3 is 16 amino acids long. CDR3 nucleotides: TGTGCCAGTCAAATTAAGGGGAGCTCCTATAATTCACCCCTCCACTTT. As protein: CASQIKGSSYNSPLHF.

The genes are TRBV30 and TRBJ1-5; TRBD1 is a possible D gene (6 bases). Germline CDR1 reads GTSNPN; CDR2 reads SVGIG (reference sequence). The V end was cut by 0 bases, the J end by 3 bases, with 18 bases between. The CDR3 sequence is 17 residues long. CDR3 sequence (DNA): TGTGCCTGGAGTGTTCCGGGGACACTACCCACCAATCAGCCCCAGCATTTT. Protein sequence: CAWSVPGTLPTNQPQHF.

About this clone: Other DNA sequences in the sample encode the same CDR3. J is TRBJ1-2 and V is TRBV10-3; D is ambiguous. Germline values: CDR1 ENHRY, CDR2 SYGVKD. The CDR3 has 12 amino acids. The V gene lost 2 bases and the J gene lost 4 bases, with 5 bases spanning the gap. DNA for the CDR3: TGTGCCATCAGTGAGGGGGTCTATGGCTACACCTTC. This encodes CAISEGVYGYTF.

The chain combines TRBV4-1 with TRBJ2-7; possible D gene TRBD2, 7 bases. Deletions cut 5 bases from V and 2 bases from J, with 16 bases between. Germline values: CDR1 MGHRA, CDR2 YSYEKL. The CDR3 spans 15 residues. CDR3 amino acids: CASSTLSGDTYEQYF. The CDR3 nucleotides read TGCGCCAGCAGCACTCTGAGCGGGGACACCTACGAGCAGTACTTC.